This TCR beta chain was found in a study of regulatory T cells in long-lasting Graves disease (dated by TCRdb to the early 2020s). With regard to the full study: In the newly diagnosed Graves' disease group, patients had been taking antithyroid drugs for less than 3 months. Peripheral blood TCR sequencing and RNA sequencing compared persistent Graves' disease patients with newly diagnosed Graves' disease patients. The study was conducted in China and was registered as a clinical trial. A total of about 35 samples underwent TCR sequencing, from about 13 patients with persistent Graves' disease and 20 patients with newly diagnosed Graves' disease.

Sample time point, as interpreted from the label and publication: newly diagnosed GD, antithyroid drugs for less than 3 months. For both TCR sequencing and RNA sequencing, RNA was extracted from PBMCs in TRIzol. The diagnosis of Graves' disease was made according to American Thyroid Association guidelines. Recruitment of patients was carried out at an endocrinology department in Xi'an, China. Each patient gave approximately 9 milliliters of peripheral blood, collected in an EDTA anticoagulant tube. Ficoll Paque Plus density gradient separation was used to isolate PBMCs, and no additional T cell sorting was done. RNA quality was checked with an Agilent 2100 Bioanalyzer and agarose gel, and concentration with a NanoDrop 2000. This clonotype was seen a few times. Its antigen specificity is not known. Base qualities were left out, and no much larger clone turns up one base away. CDR1 LNHDA and CDR2 SQIVND were looked up in the germline V gene (reference sequence). V loses 3 bases at its end and J loses 8 bases; junction bases beyond the gene matches: 6. Measured from the cysteine to the phenylalanine, the CDR3 is 13 residues long. The DNA shown is the 39-base CDR3, in frame from base 1.

The paper as a whole reports these results and caveats: More public clonotypes were shared among persistent patients (roughly 2,700) than among newly diagnosed patients (966). Persistent disease showed preferential use of TRBV28, TRBJ1-2 and TRBJ2-5, whereas newly diagnosed disease favored TRBV20-1 and TRBJ2-1. Sequencing and analysis were restricted to the TCR beta chain. Only peripheral blood was studied, because thyroid tissue, the primary lesion, was inaccessible. The authors noted that the small sample size was a limitation that may lower accuracy. Compared with newly diagnosed patients, persistent Graves' disease patients had lower TCR Shannon entropy and fewer highly expanded clones, which suggests clonal expansion.

Libraries were constructed by multiplex PCR. This sample was sequenced with an Illumina HiSeq 4000. TCR beta libraries were built with iRepertoire HTBI primers and Arm-PCR amplification of CDR3 regions. Before sequencing, the PCR products underwent gel purification. In the source study's methods: Gene usage analysis of CDR3 amino acid clonotypes relied on the approximately 68 TRBV and 15 or so TRBJ segments identified across samples. COPE and FqMerger were used to merge the filtered high-quality paired reads into contigs. BLAST was used to align contigs to the IMGT TRBV, TRBD and TRBJ reference genes, and CDR3 was defined following IMGT. Any clonotype with a frequency above 0.1% was counted as a highly expanded clone. Shannon entropy was used to measure repertoire diversity, and the Gini coefficient was used to measure V-J evenness. A clonotype was considered public if more than one individual shared it. The public reads were reprocessed in TCRdb via fastp at Q25 and MiXCR, keeping in-frame beta chains. Duplicate CDR3 protein sequences are folded into a single record with the most common DNA and genes. What appears here as the V and J calls and clone size reflects TCRdb's work, not the paper's. A total of more than 300,000 distinct CDR3 sequences appear in this sample, roughly 12% of them only once. 18% of the sample is taken by the ten largest.

The same sample was also studied in work on T cells in Graves' hyperthyroidism and ophthalmopathy. That second report states: Stable Graves' hyperthyroidism was defined as the absence of progression to ophthalmopathy over 18 months of follow-up. Hyperthyroidism patients were aged 18 to 65 years and newly diagnosed, with disease duration of less than 2 months. The study excluded patients with uncontrolled infections, other autoimmune diseases, pregnancy or lactation. Diagnoses relied on clinical symptoms, serum thyroxine and TRAb, thyroid ultrasound and orbital computed tomography. A first-round RT-PCR of the TCR CDR3 used the HTBI primer set with the Qiagen OneStep RT-PCR kit. Most expanded thyroid clonotypes (frequency above 0.001) were also detected in blood, a finding suggesting that blood repertoires may reflect thyroid immune responses. Ophthalmopathy was separated from stable hyperthyroidism by a 13 V-J signature model, with about 88% sensitivity and about 81% specificity obtained in cross-validation and 80%/75% obtained in testing. In validation, progression to ophthalmopathy was predicted by the model with around 70% sensitivity and 72.22% specificity, a median of around 5.9 months before onset. TCR V-J signatures able to tell the groups apart were searched for in a discovery cohort of 90 to 100 patients, of whom roughly 42 had Graves' ophthalmopathy and 57 had stable Graves' hyperthyroidism. An independent validation cohort of fewer than 20 hyperthyroidism patients and about 16 patients who later progressed to ophthalmopathy tested prospective prediction of ophthalmopathy. The 100 discovery patients were randomly split 7:3 into training and test sets. In addition, the study compared T-cell repertoires in thyroid tissue and in blood from six Graves' hyperthyroidism patients. Once sampling was done, hyperthyroidism patients were given methimazole at a starting dose of 30 mg daily, whereas ophthalmopathy patients were given high-dose intravenous methylprednisolone. Libraries were constructed in a second round of multiplex PCR, after which size selection and purification were carried out. Libraries were sequenced paired-end with 100 bp reads on an Illumina HiSeq2000. SOAPnuke was used to process the raw data, with reads discarded if the reads contained adapters or uncalled bases, had a mean Phred below 15, or lacked an exact constant-primer or identifier match. COPE v1.2.5 was used to merge high-quality paired reads, and clonotypes were defined as unique nucleotide sequences. MiTCR v1.1 was used to align clonotypes to the IMGT TRBV, TRBD and TRBJ reference segments. Only V-J combinations with frequency above 0.0001, covering 99.2% of repertoires, were analysed. A TCS score was defined as the ratio of F50 (clonal expansion) to E x V (chaos), with BLOSUM62-based TCRdist applied between CDR3 peptides within each V-J. Welch's t-statistics and random forest reduced 450 to 600 V-J features to roughly 13, which were used in a naive Bayes classifier (R e1071). No statistical method was used to fix the sample size in advance, and group allocation was not hidden from the investigators. TCR Vbeta CDR3 sequencing of roughly 140 peripheral blood samples (43 ophthalmopathy, over 70 hyperthyroidism and around 17 progressor patients) is reported in the paper.

This chain is built from TRBV19 and TRBJ1-1; 7 central nucleotides agree with TRBD1. This TCR derives from a woman younger than 35 with Graves disease. Donor details come from another sample of the same person, matched by shared clones. The material sequenced was peripheral blood mononuclear cells (PBMCs), taken at new diagnosis, from a patient treated with antithyroid drugs. The nucleotides are TGTGCCAGTAGTATTTACTGGGGACAGGAAGCTTTCTTT. This translates into CASSIYWGQEAFF.